One sample yielded the 7 T cell receptor beta chains listed below, sequenced in a study of blood T cell repertoires in COVID-19 (dated by TCRdb to the early 2020s). The receptor library was made with the immunoSEQ multiplex PCR assay. TCRdb's version of the immuneACCESS table is confined to in-frame rearrangements and falls short of the full clone set. An unresolved V gene accounts for under half of the shortfall where checked; the remainder is of unknown origin. A total of approximately 70,000 clones appear in this sample, more than 85% of them only once. Of the sample, roughly 7.3% falls within the top ten clones. The sample taken for sequencing was peripheral blood. These receptors came from a man aged 40-55 years with COVID-19, enrolled during active disease.

V usage is TRBV27 and J usage is TRBJ1-6; D might be TRBD1 (5 bases). The CDR3 runs to 16 residues. V lost 5 bases, J lost 1 base, and 12 bases lay in between. Germline CDR1 MNHEY, CDR2 SMNVEV (reference sequence). In nucleotides, the CDR3 is TGTGCCAGCAGTCGGGGGGATGGTTCCTATAATTCACCCCTCCACTTT. It is translated as CASSRGDGSYNSPLHF.

The chain is built from TRBV29-1 and TRBJ2-3, with D possibly being TRBD1 (6 bases). This CDR3 has 14 amino acids. Germline values: CDR1 SQVTM, CDR2 ANQGSEA. With 4 bases removed from V and 0 bases from J, the gap between germline ends came to 11 bases. CDR3 sequence (DNA): TGCAGCGTTGTTGTCAGGGGTAGCACAGATACGCAGTATTTT. It encodes CSVVVRGSTDTQYF.

The V call is TRBV18, the J call TRBJ1-5; D unclear. Germline V gene lookup returns CDR1 KGHSH and CDR2 LQKENI. Between the trimmed V and J ends, which lost 3 bases and 0 bases, there was a span of 12 bases. The CDR3 has 16 amino acids. The CDR3 DNA sequence: TGTGCCAGCTCACCGGTCGCGGGAAATAGCAATCAGCCCCAGCATTTT. This encodes CASSPVAGNSNQPQHF.

This chain uses TRBV18 with TRBJ1-4; D call uncertain. There are 14 residues in the CDR3. The germline gives CDR1 KGHSH, CDR2 LQKENI. Trimming took 3 bases from V and 8 from J, leaving 13 bases between them. The CDR3 coding sequence is TGTGCCAGCTCACCGCGGGGAGTTGAGGAAAAACTGTTTTTT. It is translated as CASSPRGVEEKLFF.

The rearrangement uses TRBV7-8 and TRBJ1-4; TRBD1 matches at 9 bases. Germline-derived CDR1 and CDR2 are SGHVS and FQNEAQ. This CDR3 has 18 amino acids. The ends lost 3 bases at V and 7 bases at J; junction bases unmatched: 15. CDR3 residues: CASSFDSPGQGRSEKLFF. The CDR3, as DNA: TGTGCCAGCAGCTTTGACTCACCGGGACAGGGACGCAGTGAAAAACTGTTTTTT.

J is TRBJ1-6 and V is TRBV7-9, with TRBD1 matching 8 bases. Per the germline V gene, CDR1 is SEHNR and CDR2 is FQNEAQ (reference sequence). CDR3 length equals 16 residues. J gave up 7 bases and V 6 bases, and 11 bases lay outside the gene matches. The CDR3 sequence: CASRAGRGQENSPLHF. The CDR3 DNA reads TGTGCCAGCAGGGCGGGGCGGGGACAGGAGAATTCACCCCTCCACTTT.

This chain uses TRBV7-9 with TRBJ2-1, with 11 bases matching TRBD2. The CDR3 consists of 18 residues. V dropped 0 bases and J dropped 2; count of bases not matched to a gene: 6. The germline V gene has CDR1 SEHNR and CDR2 FQNEAQ (reference sequence). This CDR3 is CASSLAGASGGTYNEQFF. CDR3 bases: TGTGCCAGCAGCTTAGCTGGGGCTAGCGGGGGGACCTACAATGAGCAGTTCTTC.